These 7 T cell receptor beta chains came from one sample sequenced in a study of shared clonotypes between healthy human individuals. Some clones are missing from TCRdb's copy, which holds only in-frame ones; the method was immunoSEQ multiplex PCR. The data contain about a million clones, 60% to 85% of them singletons. Sample: memory CD4+ T cells from PBMCs. Subset specified: CD45RA-negative fraction. Source of these receptors: a man younger than 35 in good health. Some clones in this sample may be carry-over from other donors' samples.

With respect to this clone: A far larger clone lies a single base away; this is likely a read error. This sample also contains other DNA sequences that code for the same CDR3. V is TRBV4-2 and J is TRBJ2-1; TRBD2 aligns across 12 bases. The CDR3 runs to 16 residues. CDR1 is LGHNA, CDR2 YNFKEQ, per germline. CDR3 sequence reads: CASSLSTSGSYNEQFF. As DNA, the CDR3 is TGTGCCAGCAGCCTCTCGACTAGCGGGAGCTACAACGAGCAGTTCTTC.

The rearrangement joins TRBV5-4 to TRBJ2-3; 15 bases are shared with TRBD2. The CDR3 is 17 amino acids. CDR1 and CDR2 (germline): SGHNT, YYREEE (reference sequence). The V segment lost 5 bases and the J segment 0 bases; nucleotides outside the gene matches: 4. The CDR3 here is CASRQGLAGGSTDTQYF. The CDR3 DNA reads as TGTGCCAGCAGACAAGGACTAGCGGGAGGGAGCACAGATACGCAGTATTTT.

The chain is built from TRBV28 and TRBJ2-1, with 12 positions matching TRBD2. This CDR3 is 15 amino acids long. The J segment lost 6 bases and the V segment lost 8 bases, leaving 8 bases of the junction unmatched. Per germline, CDR1 MDHEN and CDR2 SYDVKM. The CDR3 region has the DNA TGTGCCAGCTGCCCTAGCGGGAGGGCACGCAATGAGCAGTTCTTC. Its translation: CASCPSGRARNEQFF.

The chain joins TRBV5-1 to TRBJ1-3, with D unresolved. The germline V gene encodes CDR1 SGHRS and CDR2 YFSETQ. CDR3 length: 16 residues. Trimming pared 0 bases from V and 0 bases from J, leaving 10 bases between. The CDR3 DNA follows: TGCGCCAGCAGCTTGGATGCAGTCCACTCTGGAAACACCATATATTTT. The encoded protein is CASSLDAVHSGNTIYF. Combining the CDR3 with reference TRBV5-1 and TRBJ1-3 gives the whole variable domain KAGVTQTPRYLIKTRGQQVTLSCSPISGHRSVSWYQQTPGQGLQFLFEYFSETQRNKGNFPGRFSGRQFSNSRSEMNVSTLELGDSALYLCASSLDAVHSGNTIYFGEGSWLTVV.

Only a few counts were recorded for this clone. The chain joins TRBV7-8 to TRBJ1-1; D remains unclear. Trimming stripped 5 bases from V and 1 base from J, with 11 bases between. This CDR3 spans 14 amino acids. Germline assignment: CDR1 SGHVS and CDR2 FQNEAQ. The CDR3 is CASSRRVENTEAFF. The CDR3 coding sequence is TGTGCCAGCAGCCGACGGGTGGAGAACACTGAAGCTTTCTTT.

Here the CDR3 reads CASSLSGPVNTEAFF. CDR3 in DNA: TGTGCCAGCAGCTTATCGGGGCCGGTGAACACTGAAGCTTTCTTT. The V and J genes are TRBV7-8 and TRBJ1-1, with D possibly matching TRBD1 (5 bases). V was trimmed by 2 bases and J by 0 bases, leaving 10 bases between them. This CDR3 is built from 15 residues. Germline V gene data show CDR1 as SGHVS and CDR2 as FQNEAQ.

This chain connects TRBV5-4 to TRBJ2-1; 11 bases agree with TRBD2. Germline CDR1 is SGHNT and CDR2 is YYREEE (reference sequence). The ends lost 3 bases at V and 10 bases at J; junction bases unmatched: 9. The CDR3 is made up of 15 amino acids. CDR3 amino acids: CASSSPLAGGREQFF. Here the CDR3 DNA reads TGTGCCAGCAGCTCCCCGCTAGCGGGAGGAAGAGAGCAGTTCTTC.